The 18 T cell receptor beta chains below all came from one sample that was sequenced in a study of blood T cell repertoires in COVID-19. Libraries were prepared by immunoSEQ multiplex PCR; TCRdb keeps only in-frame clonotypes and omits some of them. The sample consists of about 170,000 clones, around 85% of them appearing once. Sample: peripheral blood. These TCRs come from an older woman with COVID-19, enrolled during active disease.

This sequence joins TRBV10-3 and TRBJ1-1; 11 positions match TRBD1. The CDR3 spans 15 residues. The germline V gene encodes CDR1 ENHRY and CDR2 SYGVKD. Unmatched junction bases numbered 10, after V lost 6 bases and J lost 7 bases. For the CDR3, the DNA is TGTGCCATCAGGGACAGGGGGCTCGGGAATGATGAAGCTTTCTTT. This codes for CAIRDRGLGNDEAFF.

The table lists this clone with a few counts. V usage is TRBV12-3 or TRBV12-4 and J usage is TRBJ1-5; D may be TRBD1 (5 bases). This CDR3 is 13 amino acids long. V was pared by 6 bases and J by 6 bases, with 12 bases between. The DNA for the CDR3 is TGTGCCAGCAGCCAGGGCCTGGTTCAGCCCCAGCATTTT. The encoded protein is CASSQGLVQPQHF.

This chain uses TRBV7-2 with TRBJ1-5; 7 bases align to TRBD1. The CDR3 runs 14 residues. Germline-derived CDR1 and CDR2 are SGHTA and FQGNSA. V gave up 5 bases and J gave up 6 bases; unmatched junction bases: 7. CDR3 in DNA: TGTGCCAGCAGCCGTACAGGGGTTCGTCAGCCCCAGCATTTT. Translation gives CASSRTGVRQPQHF.

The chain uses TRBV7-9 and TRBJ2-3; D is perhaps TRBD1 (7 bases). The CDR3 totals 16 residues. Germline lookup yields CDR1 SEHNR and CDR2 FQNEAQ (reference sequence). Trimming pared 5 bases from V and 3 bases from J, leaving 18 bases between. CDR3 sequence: CASSPPGGWETDTQYF. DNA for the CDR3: TGTGCCAGCAGCCCCCCAGGGGGGTGGGAAACAGATACGCAGTATTTT.

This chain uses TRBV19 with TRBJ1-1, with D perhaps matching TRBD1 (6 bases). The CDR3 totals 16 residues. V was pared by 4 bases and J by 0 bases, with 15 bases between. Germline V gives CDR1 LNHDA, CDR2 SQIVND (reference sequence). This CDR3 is CASSKRRQVMNTEAFF. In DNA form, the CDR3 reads TGTGCCAGTAGTAAGAGGAGACAGGTAATGAACACTGAAGCTTTCTTT.

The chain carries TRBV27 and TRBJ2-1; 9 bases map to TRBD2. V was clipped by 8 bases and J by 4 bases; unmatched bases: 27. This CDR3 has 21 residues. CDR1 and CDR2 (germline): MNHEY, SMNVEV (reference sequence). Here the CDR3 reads CASSFPRRREGLLGIYNEQFF. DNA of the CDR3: TGTGCCAGCTCGTTCCCCCGTCGGCGGGAGGGCCTATTGGGCATATACAATGAGCAGTTCTTC.

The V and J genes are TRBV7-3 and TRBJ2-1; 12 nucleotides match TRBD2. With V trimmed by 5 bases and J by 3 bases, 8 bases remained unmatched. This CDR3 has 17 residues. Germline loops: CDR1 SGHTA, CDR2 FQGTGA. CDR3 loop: CASSLRVLAGGYNEQFF. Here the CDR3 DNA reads TGTGCCAGCAGCCTACGGGTACTAGCGGGGGGCTACAATGAGCAGTTCTTC.

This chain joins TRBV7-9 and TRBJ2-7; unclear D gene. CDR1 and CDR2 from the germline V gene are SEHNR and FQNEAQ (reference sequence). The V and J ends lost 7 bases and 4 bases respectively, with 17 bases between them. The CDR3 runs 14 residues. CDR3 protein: CASTSISARYEQYF. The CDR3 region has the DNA TGTGCCAGCACCTCGATCAGCGCCCGATACGAGCAGTACTTC.

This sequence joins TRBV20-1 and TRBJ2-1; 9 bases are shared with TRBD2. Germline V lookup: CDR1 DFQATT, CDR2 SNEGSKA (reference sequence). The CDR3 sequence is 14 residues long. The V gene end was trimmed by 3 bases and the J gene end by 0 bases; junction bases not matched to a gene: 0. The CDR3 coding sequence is TGCAGTGCTAGTAGCGGGAGCTCCTACAATGAGCAGTTCTTC. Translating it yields CSASSGSSYNEQFF.

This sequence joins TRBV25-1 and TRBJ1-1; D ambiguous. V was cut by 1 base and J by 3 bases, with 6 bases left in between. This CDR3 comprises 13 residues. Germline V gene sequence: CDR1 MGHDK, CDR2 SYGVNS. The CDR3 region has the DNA TGTGCCAGCAGTGAATTTCAGGACACTGAAGCTTTCTTT. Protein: CASSEFQDTEAFF.

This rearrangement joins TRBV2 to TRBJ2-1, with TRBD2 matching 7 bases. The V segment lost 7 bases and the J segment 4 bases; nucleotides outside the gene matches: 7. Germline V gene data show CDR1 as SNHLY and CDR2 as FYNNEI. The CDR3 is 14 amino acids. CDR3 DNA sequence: TGTGCCAGCATTCCGGCTAGCGGATACAATGAGCAGTTCTTC. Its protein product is CASIPASGYNEQFF.

The CDR3 nucleotides read TGCGCCAGCAGTACGGTTTCTGGAAACACCATATATTTT. Amino acid sequence: CASSTVSGNTIYF. V and J are TRBV4-3 and TRBJ1-3; no firm D call. Trimming stripped 6 bases from V and 1 base from J, with 7 bases between. Per the germline V gene, CDR1 is LGHNA and CDR2 is YSLEER. The CDR3 totals 13 residues.

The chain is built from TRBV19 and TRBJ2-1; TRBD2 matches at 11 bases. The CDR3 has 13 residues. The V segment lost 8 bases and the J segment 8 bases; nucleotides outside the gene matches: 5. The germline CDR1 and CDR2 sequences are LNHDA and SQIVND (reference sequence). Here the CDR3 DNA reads TGTGCCAGTCATAGCGGGAGGGGGTATGAGCAGTTCTTC. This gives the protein CASHSGRGYEQFF.

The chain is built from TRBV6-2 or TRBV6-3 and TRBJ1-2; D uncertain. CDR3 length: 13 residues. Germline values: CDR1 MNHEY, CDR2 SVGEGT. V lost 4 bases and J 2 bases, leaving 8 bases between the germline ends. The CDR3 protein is CASSSGLNYGYTF. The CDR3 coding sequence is TGTGCCAGCAGTTCTGGACTCAACTATGGCTACACCTTC.

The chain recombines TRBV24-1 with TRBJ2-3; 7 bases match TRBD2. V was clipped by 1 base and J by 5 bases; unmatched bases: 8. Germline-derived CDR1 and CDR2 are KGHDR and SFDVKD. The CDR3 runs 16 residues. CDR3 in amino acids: CATSDFGGGPGDTQYF. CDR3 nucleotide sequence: TGTGCCACCAGTGATTTTGGGGGAGGGCCCGGAGATACGCAGTATTTT.

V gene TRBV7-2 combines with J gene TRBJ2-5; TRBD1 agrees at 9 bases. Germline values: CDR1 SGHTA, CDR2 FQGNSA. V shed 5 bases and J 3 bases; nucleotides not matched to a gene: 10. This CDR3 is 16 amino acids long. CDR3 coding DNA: TGTGCCAGCAGCCCCAGGGACAGGACAGGGGAAGAGACCCAGTACTTC. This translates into CASSPRDRTGEETQYF.

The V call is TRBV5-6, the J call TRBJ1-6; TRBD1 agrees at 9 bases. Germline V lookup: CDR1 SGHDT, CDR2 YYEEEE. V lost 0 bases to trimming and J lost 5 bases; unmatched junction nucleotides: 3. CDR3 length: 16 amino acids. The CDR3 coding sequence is TGTGCCAGCAGCTTGGTTGGGACAGGGAATAATTCACCCCTCCACTTT. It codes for CASSLVGTGNNSPLHF.

The CDR3 DNA reads TGCGCCAGCAGCCAATATACAGGAACCCTCTATGAAAAACTGTTTTTT. It codes for CASSQYTGTLYEKLFF. The J gene is TRBJ1-4, the V gene TRBV4-3, with D maybe TRBD1 (5 bases). CDR1 and CDR2 (germline): LGHNA, YSLEER. This CDR3 is 16 amino acids long. The ends were cut back, 2 bases at V and 6 bases at J, with 16 bases in the middle.